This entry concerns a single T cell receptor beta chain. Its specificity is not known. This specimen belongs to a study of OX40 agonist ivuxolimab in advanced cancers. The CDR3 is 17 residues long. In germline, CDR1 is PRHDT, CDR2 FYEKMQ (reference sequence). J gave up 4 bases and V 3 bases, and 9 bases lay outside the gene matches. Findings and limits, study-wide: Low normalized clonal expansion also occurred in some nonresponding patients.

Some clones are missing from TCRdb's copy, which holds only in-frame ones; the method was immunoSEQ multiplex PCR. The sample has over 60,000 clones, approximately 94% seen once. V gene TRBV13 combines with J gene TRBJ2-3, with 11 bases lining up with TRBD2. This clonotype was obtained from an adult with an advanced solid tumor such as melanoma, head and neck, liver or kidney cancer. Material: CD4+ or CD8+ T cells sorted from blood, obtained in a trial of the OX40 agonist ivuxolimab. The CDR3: CASSFRIAGGPPDTQYF. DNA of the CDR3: TGTGCCAGCAGCTTTAGAATAGCGGGAGGGCCCCCAGATACGCAGTATTTT.